This is a list of T cell receptor beta chains from one sample in a study of a mutant IDH1 vaccine in newly diagnosed glioma. Libraries were prepared by immunoSEQ multiplex PCR; TCRdb keeps only in-frame clonotypes and omits some of them. The table lists about 15,000 clones, roughly nine tenths of them singletons, with 7.5% to 9.5% in the top ten. The source was PBMCs, collected from a glioma patient treated with radiotherapy, temozolomide or both. These TCRs come from a woman in her forties with glioma. Some clones in this sample may be carry-over from other donors' samples. CDR3s leave out the opening cysteine and the closing phenylalanine or tryptophan. Fields, in order: V gene, CDR3 protein.

v_gene: TRBV7-3; CDR3aa: ASSLPNPQTGRTDTQY
v_gene: TRBV10-3; CDR3aa: AISTDGGLGYT
v_gene: TRBV7-9; CDR3aa: ASSGPLAPTDTGELF
v_gene: TRBV5-4; CDR3aa: ASSLGFAPNTGELF
v_gene: TRBV29-1; CDR3aa: SVTDRVGGFTEAF
v_gene: TRBV19; CDR3aa: ASSIELRAYSNQPQH
v_gene: TRBV5-1; CDR3aa: ASSLISGESTGELF
v_gene: TRBV6-4; CDR3aa: ASSAQGNTGELF
v_gene: TRBV2; CDR3aa: ASSERDRAQGSPLH
v_gene: TRBV11-2; CDR3aa: ASSATTSDYNYGYT
v_gene: TRBV5-1; CDR3aa: ASSLGGTLYNEQF
v_gene: TRBV11-2; CDR3aa: ASSLDSGSGVSSYNEQF
v_gene: TRBV7-6; CDR3aa: ASSLGGAGTEAF
v_gene: TRBV4-2; CDR3aa: ASSPSGDRPNTEAF
v_gene: TRBV7-9; CDR3aa: ASSSEGDTPYEQY
v_gene: TRBV11-2; CDR3aa: ASSFPGGGETEAF
v_gene: TRBV6-1; CDR3aa: ASLQGRTNQETQY
v_gene: TRBV7-6; CDR3aa: ASSTRPSYEQY
v_gene: TRBV19; CDR3aa: ASSLRDRSTLYGYT
v_gene: TRBV28; CDR3aa: ATITSGVSYEQY
v_gene: TRBV7-3; CDR3aa: ASSTKGGANTGELF
v_gene: TRBV5-1; CDR3aa: ASSPGLGADTQY
v_gene: TRBV7-8; CDR3aa: ASSSFDRVGNTIY
v_gene: TRBV28; CDR3aa: ASSLDSSTEAF
v_gene: TRBV6-1; CDR3aa: ASRGDRESSPLH
v_gene: TRBV30; CDR3aa: ASTGMGGYT
v_gene: TRBV7-2; CDR3aa: ASSLVYGEKLF
v_gene: TRBV7-9; CDR3aa: ASSFGIGLNYGYT
v_gene: TRBV10-2; CDR3aa: ASGQWRHEQY
v_gene: TRBV7-2; CDR3aa: ASSLGQTSSYEQY
v_gene: TRBV4-1; CDR3aa: ASSQDIGAGEQY
v_gene: TRBV7-9; CDR3aa: ASSLPGWDTEAF
v_gene: TRBV5-8; CDR3aa: ASSLDGRRNYGYT
v_gene: TRBV7-8; CDR3aa: AISDRETQY
v_gene: TRBV2; CDR3aa: ASRTGTYEQY
v_gene: TRBV9; CDR3aa: ASSPHLGEETQY
v_gene: TRBV30; CDR3aa: AWSAGTGDTQY
v_gene: TRBV2; CDR3aa: ASSRGQGAGWSNQPQH
v_gene: TRBV5-4; CDR3aa: ASSRDGGSGANVLT
v_gene: TRBV30; CDR3aa: AWSGYRGNSPLH
v_gene: TRBV6-6; CDR3aa: ASSYFRTREGTEAF
v_gene: TRBV5-8; CDR3aa: ASSHGSNTGELF
v_gene: TRBV28; CDR3aa: AMTRFEQY
v_gene: TRBV2; CDR3aa: ASSAGRGGETQY
v_gene: TRBV30; CDR3aa: ACSGTRTYGYT
v_gene: TRBV10-3; CDR3aa: AISGAGGQPQH
v_gene: TRBV6-1; CDR3aa: ASSEGDRGSYGYT
v_gene: TRBV11-2; CDR3aa: ASSFRLGTGDFYNEQF
v_gene: TRBV2; CDR3aa: ASSGFRVGTEAF
v_gene: TRBV9; CDR3aa: ASGRTANYGYT
v_gene: TRBV5-4; CDR3aa: ASSSLTGRTEAF
v_gene: TRBV6-4; CDR3aa: ASSASGTDTEAF
v_gene: TRBV7-9; CDR3aa: ASSSPPDATNEKLF